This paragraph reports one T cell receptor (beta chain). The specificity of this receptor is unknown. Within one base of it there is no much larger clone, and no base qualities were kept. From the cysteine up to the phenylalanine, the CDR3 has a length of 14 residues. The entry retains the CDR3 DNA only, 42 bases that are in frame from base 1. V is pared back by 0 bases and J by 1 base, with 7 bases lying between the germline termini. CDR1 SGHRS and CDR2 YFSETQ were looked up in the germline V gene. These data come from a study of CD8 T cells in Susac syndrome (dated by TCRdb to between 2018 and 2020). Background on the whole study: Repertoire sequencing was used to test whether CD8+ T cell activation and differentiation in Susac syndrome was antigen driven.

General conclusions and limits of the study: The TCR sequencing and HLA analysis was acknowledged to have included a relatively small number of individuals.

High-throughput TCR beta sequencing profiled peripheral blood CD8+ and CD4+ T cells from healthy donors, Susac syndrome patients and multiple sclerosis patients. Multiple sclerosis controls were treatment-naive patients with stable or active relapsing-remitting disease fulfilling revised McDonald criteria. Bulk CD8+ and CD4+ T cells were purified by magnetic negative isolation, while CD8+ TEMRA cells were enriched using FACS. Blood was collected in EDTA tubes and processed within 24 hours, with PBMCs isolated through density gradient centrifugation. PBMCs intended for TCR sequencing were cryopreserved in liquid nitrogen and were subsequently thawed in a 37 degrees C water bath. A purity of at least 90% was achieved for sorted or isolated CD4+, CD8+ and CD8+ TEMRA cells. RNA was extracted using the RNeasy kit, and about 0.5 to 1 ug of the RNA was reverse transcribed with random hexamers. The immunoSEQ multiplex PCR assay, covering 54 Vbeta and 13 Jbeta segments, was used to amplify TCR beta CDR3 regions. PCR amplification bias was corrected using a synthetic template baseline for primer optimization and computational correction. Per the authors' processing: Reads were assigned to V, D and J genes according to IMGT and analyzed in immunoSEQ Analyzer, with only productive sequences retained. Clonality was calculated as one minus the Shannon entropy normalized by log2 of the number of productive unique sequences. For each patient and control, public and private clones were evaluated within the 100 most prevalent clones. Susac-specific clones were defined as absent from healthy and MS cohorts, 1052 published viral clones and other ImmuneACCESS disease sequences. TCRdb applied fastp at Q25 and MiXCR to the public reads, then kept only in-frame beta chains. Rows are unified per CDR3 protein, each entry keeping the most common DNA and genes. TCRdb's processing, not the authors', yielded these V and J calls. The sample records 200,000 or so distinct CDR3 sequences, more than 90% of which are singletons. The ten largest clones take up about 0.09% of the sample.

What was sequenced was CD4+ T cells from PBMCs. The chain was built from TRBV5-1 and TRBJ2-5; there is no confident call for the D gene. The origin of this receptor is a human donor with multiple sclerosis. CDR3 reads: CASSLAILQETQYF. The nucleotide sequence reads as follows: TGCGCCAGCAGCTTGGCCATTCTCCAAGAGACCCAGTACTTC.